This T cell receptor (beta chain) was profiled in a study of cytomegalovirus exposure and HLA in healthy donors. The CDR3 loop spans 15 amino acids. CDR1 MGHDK and CDR2 SYGVNS come from the germline V gene. Trimming pared 3 bases from V and 5 bases from J, leaving 14 bases between. With respect to this clone: The antigen is not known.

TCRdb keeps only in-frame clones here, not all; method: immunoSEQ multiplex PCR. The sample has about 50,000 clones; approximately 90% are singletons. Among the 120 or so subjects of the validation cohort, separate from the 666-subject first cohort, were the donors. Findings of the study overall: Cytomegalovirus-associated status was assigned to about 160 TCR beta chains. Rarity marked most TCR sequences, yet some public TCRs occurred in many donors. In vitro, three CMV-associated chains proved specific for CMV antigens.

Sequencing input: PBMCs. The rearrangement uses TRBV25-1 and TRBJ2-1, with D maybe TRBD2 (6 bases). The TCR comes from a young man in good health and CMV-seronegative. CDR3 DNA: TGTGCCAGCAGTGACCCCGGGAGAACCCACAATGAGCAGTTCTTC. It yields the protein CASSDPGRTHNEQFF.